The present T cell receptor beta chain was sequenced within a study of T-cell reconstitution after alpha-beta-depleted transplantation in children. A library of TCRbeta sequences, prepared with unique molecular identifiers, was generated. TCRdb re-called the PCR reads with MiXCR, one entry per CDR3 protein. Here the sample spans approximately 400,000 distinct CDR3 sequences, approximately 11% being singletons. The CDR3 covers 13 residues. Germline trimming cut 1 base from V and 8 bases from J; bases unmatched to any gene: 5. Germline CDR1 and CDR2: DFQATT and SNEGSKA (reference sequence). This clonotype has only a few counts.

The starting material was PBMCs from the stem cell graft donor, obtained from the stem cell graft. The clonotype was recovered from a human donor who donated a stem cell graft to a child with acute myeloid leukemia. The chain joins TRBV20-1 to TRBJ2-1, with TRBD2 matching 7 bases. The CDR3 region is CSARGGSGYEQFF. CDR3 in DNA: TGCAGTGCTAGAGGCGGGAGTGGCTATGAGCAGTTCTTC.